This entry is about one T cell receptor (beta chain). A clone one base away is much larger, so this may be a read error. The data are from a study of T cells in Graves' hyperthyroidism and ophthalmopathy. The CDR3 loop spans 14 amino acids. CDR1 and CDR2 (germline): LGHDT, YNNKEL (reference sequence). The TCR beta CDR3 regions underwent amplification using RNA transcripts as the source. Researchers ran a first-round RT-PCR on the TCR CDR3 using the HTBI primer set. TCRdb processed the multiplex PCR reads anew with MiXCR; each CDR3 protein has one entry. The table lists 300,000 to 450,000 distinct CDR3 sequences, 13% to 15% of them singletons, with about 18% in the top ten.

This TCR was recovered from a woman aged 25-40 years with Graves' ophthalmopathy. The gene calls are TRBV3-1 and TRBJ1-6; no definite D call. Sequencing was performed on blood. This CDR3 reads CASKQRLGNSPRHF. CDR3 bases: TGTGCCAGCAAACAGAGATTAGGCAATTCACCCCGCCACTTT.